Presented here are 32 T cell receptor beta chains from one specimen sequenced in a study of cytomegalovirus exposure and HLA in healthy donors. Data came from immunoSEQ multiplex PCR; TCRdb stores just in-frame clones and leaves some out. Of 240,000 or so clones in the sample, 86% were seen once. The sequenced material came from PBMCs. The origin of the receptors is a woman aged 30 to 39 in good health and CMV-seropositive.

The V and J genes are TRBV9 and TRBJ2-1, with 9 positions matching TRBD1. There are 16 residues in the CDR3. Germline V lookup: CDR1 SGDLS, CDR2 YYNGEE. V lost 0 bases and J lost 8; bases outside the gene matches: 9. CDR3 in amino acids: CASSVAQGAGGYEQFF. CDR3 nucleotides: TGTGCCAGCAGCGTAGCACAGGGGGCCGGGGGGTATGAGCAGTTCTTC.

This chain connects TRBV7-9 to TRBJ2-5; the D gene is possibly TRBD2 (6 bases). The CDR3 extends over 15 amino acids. The germline gives CDR1 SEHNR, CDR2 FQNEAQ (reference sequence). Trimming left V 5 bases short and J 4 bases short, with 17 bases between. CDR3 loop: CASSPGLPSGETQYF. The CDR3 coding sequence is TGTGCCAGCAGCCCGGGACTCCCCTCGGGAGAGACCCAGTACTTC.

The chain uses TRBV7-9 and TRBJ2-7, with 7 bases matching TRBD2. The V and J ends lost 7 bases and 1 base, in that order; junction bases with no gene match: 10. The germline CDR1 and CDR2 sequences are SEHNR and FQNEAQ (reference sequence). CDR3 length equals 15 residues. CDR3 amino acids: CASNPTTSASYEQYF. The CDR3 nucleotides read TGTGCCAGCAACCCGACAACTAGCGCATCCTACGAGCAGTACTTC.

This clone occurred once. The chain links TRBV9 to TRBJ2-7; D uncertain. V dropped 0 bases and J dropped 0 bases, with 10 bases sitting between them. The CDR3 covers 15 residues. CDR1 is SGDLS and CDR2 is YYNGEE in the germline V gene. The CDR3 DNA follows: TGTGCCAGCAGCGTAGGGTCTCCGGGCTCCTACGAGCAGTACTTC. Residues: CASSVGSPGSYEQYF.

The chain has TRBV7-2 and TRBJ2-7; TRBD1 aligns across 10 bases. CDR1 and CDR2 (germline): SGHTA, FQGNSA. V lost 4 bases, J lost 2 bases, and 2 bases stayed unmatched. The CDR3 is made up of 14 amino acids. The CDR3 reads CASSWDRGPYEQYF. Written as DNA, the CDR3 is TGTGCCAGCAGCTGGGACAGGGGACCCTACGAGCAGTACTTC.

This chain uses TRBV7-3 with TRBJ2-3, with D tentatively TRBD2 (7 bases). V was cut by 2 bases and J by 6 bases, with 15 bases left in between. This CDR3 is 15 amino acids long. The germline V gene has CDR1 SGHTA and CDR2 FQGTGA. CDR3 in DNA: TGTGCCAGCAGCTTAGGGGGCGGGAGTCCTGATACGCAGTATTTT. Translated, it gives CASSLGGGSPDTQYF.

V usage is TRBV11-2 and J usage is TRBJ2-7; D unresolved. The germline V gene encodes CDR1 SGHAT and CDR2 FQNNGV. CDR3 length equals 12 residues. Trimming removed 5 bases at V and 2 bases at J, with 7 bases between. As DNA, the CDR3 is TGTGCCAGCAGCCACGAGACCTACGAGCAGTACTTC. Protein sequence: CASSHETYEQYF.

Concerning this clone: The same CDR3 arises from other DNA sequences in this sample as well. V is TRBV30 and J is TRBJ1-1, with no clear D. This CDR3 is 12 amino acids long. The V end was cut by 2 bases, the J end by 1 base, with 5 bases between. From germline, CDR1 is GTSNPN and CDR2 SVGIG (reference sequence). The CDR3 sequence: CAWSPRNTEAFF. In DNA, the CDR3 is TGTGCCTGGAGTCCCCGGAACACTGAAGCTTTCTTT.

This clone was observed a few times. The chain couples TRBV27 to TRBJ2-1; TRBD1 matches at 12 bases. CDR1 and CDR2 from the germline V gene are MNHEY and SMNVEV (reference sequence). V was pared by 4 bases and J by 5 bases, with 12 bases of the junction left unmatched. The CDR3 contains 18 residues. The CDR3 DNA sequence: TGTGCCAGCAGTTATTTTGGTCGGGGACAGGGGGCAAACAATGAGCAGTTCTTC. This sequence encodes CASSYFGRGQGANNEQFF.

J is TRBJ2-7 and V is TRBV7-6, with 8 bases fitting TRBD1. Losses at the gene ends were 1 base for V and 5 bases for J; bases not matched to a gene: 7. The length of the CDR3 is 15 residues. Germline V CDR1 and CDR2: SGHVS, FNYEAQ. In nucleotides, the CDR3 is TGTGCCAGCAGCTTAGGGCCTCCAGGGGGCCACGAGCAGTACTTC. This translates into CASSLGPPGGHEQYF. Complete variable domain (other parts from reference TRBV7-6 and TRBJ2-7): GAGVSQSPRYKVTKRGQDVALRCDPISGHVSLYWYRQALGQGPEFLTYFNYEAQQDKSGLPNDRFSAERPEGSISTLTIQRTEQRDSAMYRCASSLGPPGGHEQYFGPGTRLTVT.

CDR3: CASSRTRETQYF. CDR3 DNA: TGTGCCAGCAGCAGGACACGGGAGACCCAGTACTTC. The V gene is TRBV11-2, the J gene TRBJ2-5; tentatively, D is TRBD1 (5 bases). CDR3 length: 12 residues. Trimming removed 5 bases from V and 5 bases from J, with 9 bases in between. The germline gives CDR1 SGHAT, CDR2 FQNNGV.

V usage is TRBV6-5 and J usage is TRBJ2-3, with TRBD2 identical over 12 bases. Trimming removed 4 bases from V and 4 bases from J; junction bases left unmatched: 6. The CDR3 totals 16 residues. From germline, CDR1 is MNHEY and CDR2 SVGAGI. This chain's CDR3 is CASSSLTSGSADTQYF. The CDR3 DNA reads as TGTGCCAGCAGTTCCCTGACTAGCGGGAGTGCAGATACGCAGTATTTT.

For the CDR3, the DNA is TGTGCCAGCAGCACCCGACGGACTAGCGGGAGTGAGTCCTACAATGAGCAGTTCTTC. It is translated as CASSTRRTSGSESYNEQFF. The chain links TRBV9 to TRBJ2-1; 13 bases align to TRBD2. The CDR3 runs to 19 residues. With V trimmed by 4 bases and J by 1 base, 11 bases remained unmatched. CDR1 is SGDLS and CDR2 is YYNGEE in the germline V gene.

The V call is TRBV11-1, the J call TRBJ2-1, with a possible D match to TRBD2 (5 bases). The CDR3 length is 14 residues. Germline V gene sequence: CDR1 SGHAT, CDR2 FQDESV (reference sequence). V dropped 5 bases and J dropped 9 bases, with 17 bases sitting between them. DNA of the CDR3: TGTGCCAGCAGCACCCCCTATTCGGAGGCTGAGCAGTTCTTC. This codes for CASSTPYSEAEQFF. Supplemented by reference TRBV11-1 and TRBJ2-1, the full variable domain reads EAEVAQSPRYKITEKSQAVAFWCDPISGHATLYWYRQILGQGPELLVQFQDESVVDDSQLPKDRFSAERLKGVDSTLKIQPAELGDSAMYLCASSTPYSEAEQFFGPGTRLTVL.

This clone has just a few counts. The chain employs TRBV4-1 and TRBJ1-5; D uncertain. Between the trimmed V and J ends, which lost 0 bases and 6 bases, there was a span of 6 bases. Germline V gene lookup returns CDR1 MGHRA and CDR2 YSYEKL. This CDR3 is 13 amino acids long. The CDR3 loop is CASSQDPGQPQHF. The CDR3 DNA sequence: TGCGCCAGCAGCCAAGATCCAGGTCAGCCCCAGCATTTT.

This clone was counted once. The chain employs TRBV30 and TRBJ2-1; 8 bases match TRBD2. This CDR3 comprises 14 residues. Germline CDR1 reads GTSNPN; CDR2 reads SVGIG (reference sequence). V was pared by 1 base and J by 6 bases, with 5 bases of the junction left unmatched. CDR3 protein: CAWSGRLATNEQFF. Here the CDR3 DNA reads TGTGCCTGGAGTGGAAGACTAGCGACCAATGAGCAGTTCTTC.

The gene calls are TRBV11-2 and TRBJ2-5; 12 positions agree with TRBD2. Germline values: CDR1 SGHAT, CDR2 FQNNGV. V shed 7 bases and J 6 bases; nucleotides not matched to a gene: 15. This CDR3 has 17 residues. The CDR3 loop is CASTTGLAGGPFKTQYF. DNA for the CDR3: TGTGCCAGCACCACGGGGCTAGCGGGAGGGCCTTTCAAGACCCAGTACTTC.

The chain has TRBV10-3 and TRBJ2-1, with D unclear. CDR3 length: 14 residues. Deletions cut 5 bases from V and 0 bases from J, with 8 bases between. From germline, CDR1 is ENHRY and CDR2 SYGVKD. CDR3 coding DNA: TGTGCCATCAGTACCAGCGCCTCCTACAATGAGCAGTTCTTC. It is translated as CAISTSASYNEQFF.

The chain is built from TRBV18 and TRBJ2-2; 8 nucleotides align to TRBD1. Germline CDR1 reads KGHSH; CDR2 reads LQKENI. CDR3 length: 17 residues. The V and J ends lost 3 bases and 0 bases, in that order; junction bases with no gene match: 6. The CDR3: CASSPTGAPANTGELFF. The CDR3 DNA reads TGTGCCAGCTCACCGACAGGGGCTCCCGCGAACACCGGGGAGCTGTTTTTT.

This clone appeared once. The rearrangement links TRBV18 to TRBJ2-1, with 9 bases aligning to TRBD1. The CDR3 is 16 residues long. V trimming: 5 bases; J trimming: 0 bases; junction bases outside the gene matches: 5. CDR1 is KGHSH and CDR2 is LQKENI in the germline V gene. CDR3 DNA: TGTGCCAGCTCAGAAGGGACAGGGAGCTCCTACAATGAGCAGTTCTTC. Amino acids: CASSEGTGSSYNEQFF.

V and J are TRBV4-1 and TRBJ1-1; no reliable D call. This CDR3 has 15 residues. The V gene's germline CDR1 is MGHRA and CDR2 YSYEKL. V was clipped by 3 bases and J by 5 bases, with 16 bases between them. CDR3 amino acids: CASSHDPGLRTEAFF. The CDR3 DNA sequence: TGCGCCAGCAGCCACGACCCGGGTCTGAGGACTGAAGCTTTCTTT.

The chain has TRBV21-1 and TRBJ2-1; the DNA was not compared with TRBD1, the D call given in the table. TRBV21-1 is deemed a pseudogene. There are 14 residues in the CDR3. The CDR3 region has the DNA TGTGCCAGCATTAACTCGGGGCCACAGGGACCGCAGTTCTTC. This gives the protein CASINSGPQGPQFF.

The chain couples TRBV4-1 to TRBJ1-5, with D unclear. Trimming took 0 bases from V and 7 from J, leaving 10 bases between them. Germline assignment: CDR1 MGHRA and CDR2 YSYEKL. This CDR3 contains 14 residues. For the CDR3, the DNA is TGCGCCAGCAGCCAAGATTCGGGGATCCAGCCCCAGCATTTT. Protein product: CASSQDSGIQPQHF.

This sequence joins TRBV9 and TRBJ2-5; perhaps TRBD1 as D (6 bases). The CDR3 totals 15 residues. Germline loops: CDR1 SGDLS, CDR2 YYNGEE. The V and J ends lost 0 bases and 2 bases respectively, with 11 bases between them. The CDR3 loop is CASSVDRDHQETQYF. The CDR3 nucleotides read TGTGCCAGCAGCGTAGACAGGGACCATCAAGAGACCCAGTACTTC.

V usage is TRBV18 and J usage is TRBJ2-3; the match to TRBD2 covers 7 bases. V lost 3 bases and J lost 1; bases outside the gene matches: 4. Per germline, CDR1 KGHSH and CDR2 LQKENI. This CDR3 has 15 residues. DNA of the CDR3: TGTGCCAGCTCACCTAGGGCGGGAGGCACAGATACGCAGTATTTT. It codes for CASSPRAGGTDTQYF. The full variable domain, completed using reference TRBV18 and TRBJ2-3, is NAGVMQNPRHLVRRRGQEARLRCSPMKGHSHVYWYRQLPEEGLKFMVYLQKENIIDESGMPKERFSAEFPKEGPSILRIQQVVRGDSAAYFCASSPRAGGTDTQYFGPGTRLTVL.

The rearrangement links TRBV5-6 to TRBJ2-3, with a possible D match to TRBD2 (5 bases). V was clipped by 5 bases and J by 5 bases, with 15 bases between them. The CDR3 contains 14 residues. The germline CDR1 and CDR2 sequences are SGHDT and YYEEEE. The CDR3 is CASSRERVRDTQYF. The CDR3 DNA reads as TGTGCCAGCAGTCGGGAAAGGGTTCGAGATACGCAGTATTTT. The whole variable domain, remainder taken from reference TRBV5-6 and TRBJ2-3, is DAGVTQSPTHLIKTRGQQVTLRCSPKSGHDTVSWYQQALGQGPQFIFQYYEEEERQRGNFPDRFSGHQFPNYSSELNVNALLLGDSALYLCASSRERVRDTQYFGPGTRLTVL.

The chain has TRBV7-8 and TRBJ2-7; D is perhaps TRBD1 (5 bases). This CDR3 has 15 residues. Germline V gene lookup returns CDR1 SGHVS and CDR2 FQNEAQ. V lost 5 bases and J 7 bases, leaving 21 bases between the germline ends. The CDR3 DNA follows: TGTGCCAGCAGCCCTTCGAGGACATCCGTAGCTGAGCAGTACTTC. Protein product: CASSPSRTSVAEQYF.

This chain uses TRBV29-1 with TRBJ1-1; unclear D gene. Trimming stripped 0 bases from V and 2 bases from J, with 13 bases between. CDR1 and CDR2 (germline): SQVTM, ANQGSEA. This CDR3 spans 15 amino acids. As DNA, the CDR3 is TGCAGCGTTGAAGATCCCCGCCTAGGAAACACTGAAGCTTTCTTT. Protein sequence: CSVEDPRLGNTEAFF.

This clone has just a few counts. The rearrangement uses TRBV28 and TRBJ1-2; 10 bases are a match to TRBD1. The CDR3 sequence is 16 residues long. With 6 bases clipped from V and 6 bases from J, the junction kept 13 bases outside the gene matches. Germline assignment: CDR1 MDHEN and CDR2 SYDVKM. CDR3 loop: CASRPTEGQGPHGYTF. The CDR3 DNA sequence: TGTGCCAGCAGGCCAACCGAGGGACAGGGGCCACATGGCTACACCTTC.

The rearrangement links TRBV7-2 to TRBJ2-7; 9 bases align to TRBD2. With V trimmed by 5 bases and J by 6 bases, 14 bases remained unmatched. The CDR3 covers 16 residues. Germline V gene sequence: CDR1 SGHTA, CDR2 FQGNSA. In DNA, the CDR3 is TGTGCCAGCAGCATAACTAGCGGGTCCCGAGGGGGCGAGCAGTACTTC. Its translation: CASSITSGSRGGEQYF.

The chain links TRBV7-2 to TRBJ1-1; D perhaps matches TRBD1 (6 bases). Germline CDR1 SGHTA, CDR2 FQGNSA. This CDR3 has 13 amino acids. V was clipped by 3 bases and J by 5 bases, with 10 bases between them. The DNA for the CDR3 is TGTGCCAGCAGCTTTATAAGGGGGACTGAAGCTTTCTTT. Its protein is CASSFIRGTEAFF.

V is TRBV30 and J is TRBJ1-3; D is unclear. The CDR3 sequence is 16 residues long. V lost 2 bases, J lost 0 bases, and 14 bases lay in between. Germline V gene sequence: CDR1 GTSNPN, CDR2 SVGIG (reference sequence). CDR3 region: CAWSPQYLNSGNTIYF. The CDR3 region has the DNA TGTGCCTGGAGTCCACAGTACCTAAACTCTGGAAACACCATATATTTT.